These 5 T cell receptor beta chains share one sample of origin, sequenced in a study of long-term antiretroviral therapy in people with HIV. Version v3.0 of the immunoSEQ assay ran at survey level. Measured with immunoSEQ multiplex PCR; TCRdb has only the in-frame clones, and not every one. The sample has tens of thousands of clones, 85% seen once. Sequenced material: unsorted PBMCs, taken 4.7 to 5 years after starting antiretroviral therapy. These TCRs come from a man aged 35 to 55 with HIV.

About this clone itself: One junction end disagrees with the germline gene, perhaps due to a read error. V is TRBV27 and J is TRBJ1-2; 7 bases line up with TRBD1. The CDR3 extends over 16 amino acids. Germline assignment: CDR1 MNHEY and CDR2 SMNVEV (reference sequence). The CDR3 DNA is TGTGCCAGCGGTTTCCTCCGGGACAGTCTAAACTATGGCTACACCTTC. Amino acid sequence: CASGFLRDSLNYGYTF.

V usage is TRBV5-4 and J usage is TRBJ2-5, with a possible D match to TRBD1 (6 bases). This CDR3 region has 13 residues. Per germline, CDR1 SGHNT and CDR2 YYREEE (reference sequence). Trimming took 5 bases from V and 2 from J, leaving 10 bases between them. The CDR3 DNA follows: TGTGCCAGCAGGACAGGAAAACAAGAGACCCAGTACTTC. It translates to CASRTGKQETQYF.

The CDR3 DNA sequence: TGTGCCATCAGTGTAAGCGGGAGCGTCGATACGCAGTATTTT. It codes for CAISVSGSVDTQYF. The chain uses TRBV10-3 and TRBJ2-3, with 8 bases aligning to TRBD2. V lost 4 bases and J lost 6; bases outside the gene matches: 6. CDR3 length equals 14 residues. Germline CDR1 and CDR2: ENHRY and SYGVKD.

V gene TRBV11-3 combines with J gene TRBJ2-2; 9 bases fit TRBD1. The germline V gene encodes CDR1 SGHNT and CDR2 YENEEA. V gave up 4 bases and J gave up 6 bases; unmatched junction bases: 6. The length of the CDR3 is 15 residues. The chain's CDR3 is CASSSGQGYAGELFF. The DNA for the CDR3 is TGTGCCAGCAGCTCCGGACAGGGGTACGCCGGGGAGCTGTTTTTT.

Only a few counts were recorded for this clone. The chain carries TRBV5-1 and TRBJ2-7, with a weak D call TRBD1 (6 bases). The CDR3 is made up of 16 amino acids. The V and J ends lost 4 bases and 0 bases respectively, with 17 bases between them. Germline loops: CDR1 SGHRS, CDR2 YFSETQ. CDR3 in DNA: TGCGCCAGCAGCATGGGGGAGAGACAGGTCTCCTACGAGCAGTACTTC. It translates to CASSMGERQVSYEQYF.